This T cell receptor beta chain was recorded in a study of T-cell reconstitution after alpha-beta-depleted transplantation in children. This clonotype was counted many times. For TCRbeta, the library was prepared with unique molecular identifiers. One entry per CDR3 protein, called by TCRdb with MiXCR from the PCR reads. This sample has roughly 590,000 distinct CDR3 sequences; around a sixth occur once, and the top ten carry 0.9% to 1.2%. The germline V gene has CDR1 ENHRY and CDR2 SYGVKD. The CDR3 totals 17 residues. V was pared by 0 bases and J by 0 bases, with 6 bases of the junction left unmatched.

J is TRBJ1-1 and V is TRBV10-3; TRBD1 matches 8 bases. This receptor was identified in a human donor who donated a stem cell graft to a child with acute myeloid leukemia. The sequencing used PBMCs from the stem cell graft donor, collected from the stem cell graft. This chain's CDR3 is CAISESTAGGLNTEAFF. In DNA form, the CDR3 reads TGTGCCATCAGTGAGTCGACGGCAGGGGGCTTGAACACTGAAGCTTTCTTT.